Presented here are 13 T cell receptor beta chains from one specimen sequenced in a study of cytomegalovirus exposure and HLA in healthy donors. 60 Vbeta and 13 Jbeta primers were used in PCR. Using immunoSEQ multiplex PCR, the repertoire was profiled, and TCRdb retains in-frame clones only, with some absent. The sample carries about 89,000 clones, 76% recorded once. The sequencing input was PBMCs. These receptors came from a male donor in good health and CMV-seronegative.

CDR3 region: CASSSDTGGRSPLHF. CDR3 DNA: TGTGCCAGCAGCTCCGATACAGGGGGGCGTTCACCCCTCCACTTT. This chain joins TRBV7-2 and TRBJ1-6; 8 nucleotides agree with TRBD1. With 4 bases clipped from V and 9 bases from J, the junction kept 8 bases outside the gene matches. Germline CDR1 and CDR2: SGHTA and FQGNSA. The length of the CDR3 is 15 residues.

V usage is TRBV5-1 and J usage is TRBJ2-7; TRBD2 might be the D (5 bases). This CDR3 comprises 14 residues. Germline loops: CDR1 SGHRS, CDR2 YFSETQ. The V end lost 6 bases, the J end lost 7 bases, and 20 bases lay between the germline ends. This CDR3 reads CASTRGSGREEQYF. The CDR3 DNA sequence: TGCGCCAGCACAAGAGGGTCCGGGCGCGAGGAGCAGTACTTC.

The genes are TRBV29-1 and TRBJ1-1, with D perhaps matching TRBD1 (5 bases). Trimming shortened V by 1 base and J by 2 bases, and 8 bases separated the two germline ends. CDR3 size: 13 residues. CDR1 SQVTM and CDR2 ANQGSEA come from the germline V gene. The CDR3 sequence is CSVEGQLNTEAFF. For the CDR3, the DNA is TGCAGCGTTGAAGGACAGCTAAACACTGAAGCTTTCTTT.

V and J are TRBV7-9 and TRBJ2-7; 7 bases agree with TRBD1. The CDR3 covers 14 residues. J was trimmed by 1 base and V by 5 bases; bases with no gene match: 5. Germline V gene sequence: CDR1 SEHNR, CDR2 FQNEAQ (reference sequence). This chain's CDR3 is CASSAPGQSYEQYF. The CDR3 nucleotides are TGTGCCAGCAGCGCTCCGGGACAGTCCTACGAGCAGTACTTC.

As DNA, the CDR3 is TGTGCCAGCCGGAGGGGAGCGGGAGCTGGAGATACGCAGTATTTT. Residues: CASRRGAGAGDTQYF. The chain recombines TRBV6-5 with TRBJ2-3; 8 bases align to TRBD2. The V gene's germline CDR1 is MNHEY and CDR2 SVGAGI. J lost 5 bases, V lost 8 bases, and 12 bases had no gene match. The CDR3 is 15 amino acids.

The chain combines TRBV15 with TRBJ1-1; no reliable D call. Trimming stripped 8 bases from V and 6 bases from J, with 16 bases between. The CDR3 runs to 13 residues. Germline CDR1 LNHNV, CDR2 YYDKDF (reference sequence). CDR3 in DNA: TGTGCCACCTGTGGAGCCGAAATGGCTGAAGCTTTCTTT. It is translated as CATCGAEMAEAFF. The complete variable domain, with remaining parts taken from reference TRBV15 and TRBJ1-1, reads DAMVIQNPRYQVTQFGKPVTLSCSQTLNHNVMYWYQQKSSQAPKLLFHYYDKDFNNEADTPDNFQSRRPNTSFCFLDIRSPGLGDTAMYLCATCGAEMAEAFFGQGTRLTVV.

The CDR3 DNA follows: TGTGCCAGTAGTCCAGAGGGTGGCACTGAAGCTTTCTTT. It codes for CASSPEGGTEAFF. The rearrangement uses TRBV19 and TRBJ1-1; D uncertain. The germline gives CDR1 LNHDA, CDR2 SQIVND (reference sequence). With 5 bases removed from V and 4 bases from J, the gap between germline ends came to 11 bases. This CDR3 has 13 residues.

The chain uses TRBV27 and TRBJ2-3; 12 bases map to TRBD2. Per the germline V gene, CDR1 is MNHEY and CDR2 is SMNVEV (reference sequence). The CDR3 is made up of 17 amino acids. The V gene end was trimmed by 5 bases and the J gene end by 2 bases; junction bases not matched to a gene: 8. The CDR3: CASSHLTSGRNTDTQYF. DNA for the CDR3: TGTGCCAGCAGTCACCTAACTAGCGGGAGGAACACAGATACGCAGTATTTT.

V is TRBV7-9 and J is TRBJ2-3; TRBD2 is a possible D gene (6 bases). The CDR3 sequence is 16 residues long. Per the germline V gene, CDR1 is SEHNR and CDR2 is FQNEAQ (reference sequence). Trimming took 10 bases from V and 1 from J, leaving 21 bases between them. This CDR3 is CANGTLYSTGTDTQYF. Here the CDR3 DNA reads TGTGCCAACGGGACTTTATACTCTACAGGCACAGATACGCAGTATTTT.

V and J are TRBV10-2 and TRBJ1-5; perhaps TRBD1 as D (5 bases). The V end was cut by 7 bases, the J end by 2 bases, with 12 bases between. Germline V gives CDR1 WSHSY, CDR2 SAAADI. The CDR3 runs 14 residues. The DNA for the CDR3 is TGCGCCAGCAACAATAAACAGGGCAATCAGCCCCAGCATTTT. It codes for CASNNKQGNQPQHF.

J is TRBJ1-1 and V is TRBV6-5, with a tentative D call TRBD1 (6 bases). Germline CDR1 is MNHEY and CDR2 is SVGAGI. V dropped 0 bases and J dropped 4 bases, with 9 bases sitting between them. The CDR3 runs to 14 residues. CDR3 sequence reads: CASSYSLGATEAFF. The CDR3 DNA follows: TGTGCCAGCAGTTACTCGCTGGGGGCCACTGAAGCTTTCTTT.

The chain joins TRBV19 to TRBJ2-7; unclear D gene. V was trimmed by 6 bases and J by 3 bases, leaving 12 bases between them. In germline, CDR1 is LNHDA, CDR2 SQIVND (reference sequence). This CDR3 has 13 residues. Here the CDR3 DNA reads TGTGCCAGTAGCAACGGCAGGCACTACGAGCAGTACTTC. Residues: CASSNGRHYEQYF.

This clone was counted a single time. The chain joins TRBV10-3 to TRBJ1-4; D not resolved. This CDR3 is built from 17 residues. Germline CDR1 and CDR2: ENHRY and SYGVKD. The V and J ends lost 0 bases and 0 bases respectively, with 11 bases between them. CDR3 in DNA: TGTGCCATCAGTGAGTCTAGCCTCCGTGCAACTAATGAAAAACTGTTTTTT. Translated: CAISESSLRATNEKLFF.